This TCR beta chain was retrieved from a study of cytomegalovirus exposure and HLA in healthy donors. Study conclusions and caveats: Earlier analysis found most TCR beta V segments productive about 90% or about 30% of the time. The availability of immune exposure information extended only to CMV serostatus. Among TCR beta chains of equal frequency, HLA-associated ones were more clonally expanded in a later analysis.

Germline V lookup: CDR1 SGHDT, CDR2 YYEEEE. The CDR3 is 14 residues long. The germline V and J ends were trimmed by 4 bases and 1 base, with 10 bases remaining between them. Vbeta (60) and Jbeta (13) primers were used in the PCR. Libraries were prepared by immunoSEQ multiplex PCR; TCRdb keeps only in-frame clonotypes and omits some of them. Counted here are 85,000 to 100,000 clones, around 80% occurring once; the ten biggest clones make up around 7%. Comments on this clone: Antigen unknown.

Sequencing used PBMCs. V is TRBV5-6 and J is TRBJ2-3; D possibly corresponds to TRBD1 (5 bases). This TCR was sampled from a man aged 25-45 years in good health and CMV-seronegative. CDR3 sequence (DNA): TGTGCCAGCAGCCCAGGGTGGGGCACAGATACGCAGTATTTT. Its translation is CASSPGWGTDTQYF.